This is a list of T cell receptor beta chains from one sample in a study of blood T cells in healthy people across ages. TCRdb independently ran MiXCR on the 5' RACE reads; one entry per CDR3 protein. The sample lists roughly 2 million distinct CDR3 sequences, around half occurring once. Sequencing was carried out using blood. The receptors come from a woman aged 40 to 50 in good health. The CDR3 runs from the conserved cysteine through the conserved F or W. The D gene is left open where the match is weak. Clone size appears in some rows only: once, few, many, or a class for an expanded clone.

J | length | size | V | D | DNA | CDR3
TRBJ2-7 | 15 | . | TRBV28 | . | TGTGCCAGCAGGGGTCAAGTCAGGAGCTCCTACGAGCAGTACTTC | CASRGQVRSSYEQYF
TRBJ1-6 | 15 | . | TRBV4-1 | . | TGCGCCAGCAGCCAAGAGAAGGGATCGAATTCACCCCTCCACTTT | CASSQEKGSNSPLHF
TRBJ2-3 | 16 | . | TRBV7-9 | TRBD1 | TGTGCCAGCAGCCAGATGCGGGACAGGGGCACAGATACGCAGTATTTT | CASSQMRDRGTDTQYF
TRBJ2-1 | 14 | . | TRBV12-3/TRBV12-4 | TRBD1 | TGTGCCAGCAGTTTGGGGACAGGGATCGATGAGCAGTTCTTC | CASSLGTGIDEQFF
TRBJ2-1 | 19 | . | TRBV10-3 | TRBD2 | TGTGCCATCAGTGCGCCCGGGACTAGCGGGGGGTTCTCCTACAATGAGCAGTTCTTC | CAISAPGTSGGFSYNEQFF
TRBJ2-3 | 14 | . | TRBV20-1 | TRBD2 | TGCAGTGCTAGTAGCGGGGGAAGCACAGATACGCAGTATTTT | CSASSGGSTDTQYF
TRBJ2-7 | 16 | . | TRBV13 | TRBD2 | TGTGCTAGCAGCTCACGACTAGCGGGGGGACCCTACGAGCAGTACTTC | CASSSRLAGGPYEQYF
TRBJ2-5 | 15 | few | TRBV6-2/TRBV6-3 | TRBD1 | TGTGCCAGCAGTACCCTGACAGGGATAGAAAAGACCCAGTACTTC | CASSTLTGIEKTQYF
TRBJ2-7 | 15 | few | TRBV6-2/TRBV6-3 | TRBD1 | TGTGCCAGCAGACGCTCCGGGACAGGGGGCTACGAGCAGTACTTC | CASRRSGTGGYEQYF
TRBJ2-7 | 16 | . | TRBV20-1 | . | TGCAGTGCTGACGTACCCCCCGGGACCCTTACCTACGAGCAGTACTTC | CSADVPPGTLTYEQYF
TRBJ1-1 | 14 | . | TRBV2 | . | TGTGCCAGCAGTGAAGCGCGCCGGGGGACTGAAGCTTTCTTT | CASSEARRGTEAFF
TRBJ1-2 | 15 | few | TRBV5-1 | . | TGCGCCAGCAGCTTGGAGGGGGATCCGGCCTATGGCTACACCTTC | CASSLEGDPAYGYTF
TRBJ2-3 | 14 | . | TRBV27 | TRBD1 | TGTGCCAGCAGTTTAACACAGGGGATAGATACGCAGTATTTT | CASSLTQGIDTQYF
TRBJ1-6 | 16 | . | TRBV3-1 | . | TGTGCCAGCAGCCAAGATTTACAGGGCTGGGGTTCACCCCTCCACTTT | CASSQDLQGWGSPLHF
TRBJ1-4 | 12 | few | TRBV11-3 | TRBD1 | TGTGCCAGCAGTCAACAGGGGGAAAAACTGTTTTTT | CASSQQGEKLFF
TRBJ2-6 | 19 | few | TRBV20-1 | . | TGCAGTGCTAGAGGCCCAGGGAACCCTTCAAGCTCTGGGGCCAACGTCCTGACTTTC | CSARGPGNPSSSGANVLTF
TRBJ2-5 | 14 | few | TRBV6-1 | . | TGTGCCAGCAGAAGCTGGGCAGTTCAAGAGACCCAGTACTTC | CASRSWAVQETQYF
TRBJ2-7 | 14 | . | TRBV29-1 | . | TGCAGCGCGAGGACCCGATTCCCAACCTACGAGCAGTACTTC | CSARTRFPTYEQYF
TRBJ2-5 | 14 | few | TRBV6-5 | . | TGTGCCAGCAGTAGGGGGGGGAGATTCGAGACCCAGTACTTC | CASSRGGRFETQYF
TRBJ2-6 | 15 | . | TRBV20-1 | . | TGCAGTGCTAGAGTGGACATTTCTGGGGCCAACGTCCTAACTTTC | CSARVDISGANVLTF
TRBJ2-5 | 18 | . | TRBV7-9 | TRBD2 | TGTGCCAGCAGCTTGCGGTCTAGCGGGGGGGCTACTAAAGAGACCCAGTACTTC | CASSLRSSGGATKETQYF
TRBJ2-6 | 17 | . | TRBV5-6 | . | TGTGCCAGCAGCTTGGAGGCAGTTAGAGCTGGGGCCAACGTCCTGACTTTC | CASSLEAVRAGANVLTF
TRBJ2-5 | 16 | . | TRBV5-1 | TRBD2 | TGCGCCAGCAGCAGGGGACTAGCGGGGAGACAAGAGACCCAGTACTTC | CASSRGLAGRQETQYF
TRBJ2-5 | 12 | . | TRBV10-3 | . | TGTGCCATCAGTGAGTCGGGGGGCCAGCAGTACTTC | CAISESGGQQYF
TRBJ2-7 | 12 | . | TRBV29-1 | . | TGCAGCGTTGACCCATTCTCCTACGAGCAGTACTTC | CSVDPFSYEQYF
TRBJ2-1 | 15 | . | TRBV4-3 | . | TGCGCCAGCAGCCAAGTCGACGGGTCCTACAATGAGCAGTTCTTC | CASSQVDGSYNEQFF
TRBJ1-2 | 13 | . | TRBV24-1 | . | TGTGCCACCAGTGACCAGGCGAAACGTGGCTACACCTTC | CATSDQAKRGYTF
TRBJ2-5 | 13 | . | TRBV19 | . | TGTGCCAGTAGTATAGAAAGGGGTGAGACCCAGTACTTC | CASSIERGETQYF
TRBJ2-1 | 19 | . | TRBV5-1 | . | TGCGCCAGCAGCTTGGAGGGTGTGAGAATAAGCCTCTCCTACAATGAGCAGTTCTTC | CASSLEGVRISLSYNEQFF
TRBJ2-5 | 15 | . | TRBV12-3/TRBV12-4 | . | TGTGCCAGCAGTTTCCAGAGGGATCTGGGAGAGACCCAGTACTTC | CASSFQRDLGETQYF
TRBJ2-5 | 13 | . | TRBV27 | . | TGTGCCAGCAGGACTAGAAACCAAGAGACCCAGTACTTC | CASRTRNQETQYF
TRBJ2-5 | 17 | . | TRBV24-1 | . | TGTGCCACCAGTGACCCGAGTCCGCAGGGGAGGCAAGAGACCCAGTACTTC | CATSDPSPQGRQETQYF
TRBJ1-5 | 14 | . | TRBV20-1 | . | TGCAGTGCTAGTGGTGGGGGAGGACTTCAGCCCCAGCATTTT | CSASGGGGLQPQHF
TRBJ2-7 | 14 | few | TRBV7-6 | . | TGTGCCAGCAGTCTTGACAGGTTCTCCTACGAGCAGTACTTC | CASSLDRFSYEQYF
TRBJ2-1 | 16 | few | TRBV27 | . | TGTGCCAGCAGTTTATACGGGGGTGCCCCCTACAATGAGCAGTTCTTC | CASSLYGGAPYNEQFF
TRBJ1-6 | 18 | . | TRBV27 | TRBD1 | TGTGCCAGCAGTTTACACGCAGGGGGCCGCTCCTATAATTCACCCCTCCACTTT | CASSLHAGGRSYNSPLHF
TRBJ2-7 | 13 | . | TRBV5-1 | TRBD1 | TGCGCCTCCCGGACAGGGGATACCTACGAGCAGTACTTC | CASRTGDTYEQYF
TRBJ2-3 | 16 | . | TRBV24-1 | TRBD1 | TGTGCCACCAGTGATTCCCGGACAGGGAAGAGAGATACGCAGTATTTT | CATSDSRTGKRDTQYF